The clone carrying this T cell receptor (beta chain) was detected ten times or more. The antigen remains unidentified. The ends were cut back, 7 bases at V and 2 bases at J, with 14 bases in the middle. CDR1 is DFQATT and CDR2 is SNEGSKA in the germline V gene (reference sequence). The CDR3 is 13 residues long. A second PCR of about 7 to 12 cycles used a sample-barcoded 5' primer and a J-beta primer mix. The template-switch adaptor was a 5' adaptor with 12 random nucleotides. It tagged each cDNA molecule. TCRdb analysed the 5' RACE reads with MiXCR anew, one entry per CDR3 protein. The top ten hold 15% to 20% of the sample, which has just under 900,000 distinct CDR3 sequences, around 26% seen once. This record belongs to a study of blood T cells in healthy people across ages. Study-level findings and limits: Total diversity from one million sequenced T cells was likely underestimated. Compared with aged donors, long-lived donors showed fewer expanded clones, suggesting selection.

Total RNA, at least 5.5 micrograms per sample, was extracted from PBMCs. The sequence derives from a woman older than 75 in good health. The sample comprised blood. The rearrangement uses TRBV20-1 and TRBJ1-2; no firm D call. The DNA for the CDR3 is TGCAGTGGGGCCTACTTACTAAACTATGGCTACACCTTC. This codes for CSGAYLLNYGYTF.